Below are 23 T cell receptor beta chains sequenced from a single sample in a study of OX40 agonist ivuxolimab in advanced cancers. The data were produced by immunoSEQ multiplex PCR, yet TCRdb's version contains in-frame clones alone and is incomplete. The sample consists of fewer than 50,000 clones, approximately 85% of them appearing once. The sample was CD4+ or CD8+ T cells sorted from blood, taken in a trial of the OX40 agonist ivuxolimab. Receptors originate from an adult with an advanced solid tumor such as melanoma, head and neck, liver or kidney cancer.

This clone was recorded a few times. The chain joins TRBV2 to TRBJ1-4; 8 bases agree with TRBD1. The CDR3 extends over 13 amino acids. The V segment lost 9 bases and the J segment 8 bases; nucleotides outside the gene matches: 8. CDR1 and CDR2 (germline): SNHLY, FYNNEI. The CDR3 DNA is TGTGCCAGTCCGGGACAGGAAGGGGAAAAACTGTTTTTT. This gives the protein CASPGQEGEKLFF.

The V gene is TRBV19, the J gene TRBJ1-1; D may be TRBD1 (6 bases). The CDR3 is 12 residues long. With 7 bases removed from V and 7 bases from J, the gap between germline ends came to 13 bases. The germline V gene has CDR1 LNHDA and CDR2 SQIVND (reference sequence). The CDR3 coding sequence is TGTGCCAGTACCGAGGGGGGTCTTGAAGCTTTCTTT. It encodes CASTEGGLEAFF. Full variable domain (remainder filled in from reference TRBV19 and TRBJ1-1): DGGITQSPKYLFRKEGQNVTLSCEQNLNHDAMYWYRQDPGQGLRLIYYSQIVNDFQKGDIAEGYSVSREKKESFPLTVTSAQKNPTAFYLCASTEGGLEAFFGQGTRLTVV.

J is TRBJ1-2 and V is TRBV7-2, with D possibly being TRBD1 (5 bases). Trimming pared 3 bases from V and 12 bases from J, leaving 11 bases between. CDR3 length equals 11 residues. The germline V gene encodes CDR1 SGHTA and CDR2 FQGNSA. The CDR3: CASSLGQEDTF. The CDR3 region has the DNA TGTGCCAGCAGCTTGGGGCAGGAGGACACCTTC.

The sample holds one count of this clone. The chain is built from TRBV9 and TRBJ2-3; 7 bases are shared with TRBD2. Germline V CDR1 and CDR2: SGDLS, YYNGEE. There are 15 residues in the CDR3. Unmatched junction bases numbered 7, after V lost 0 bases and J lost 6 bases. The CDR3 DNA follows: TGTGCCAGCAGCGTAGCAGCGGGGACGATTGATACGCAGTATTTT. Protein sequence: CASSVAAGTIDTQYF. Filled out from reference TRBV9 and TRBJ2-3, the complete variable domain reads DSGVTQTPKHLITATGQRVTLRCSPRSGDLSVYWYQQSLDQGLQFLIQYYNGEERAKGNILERFSAQQFPDLHSELNLSSLELGDSALYFCASSVAAGTIDTQYFGPGTRLTVL.

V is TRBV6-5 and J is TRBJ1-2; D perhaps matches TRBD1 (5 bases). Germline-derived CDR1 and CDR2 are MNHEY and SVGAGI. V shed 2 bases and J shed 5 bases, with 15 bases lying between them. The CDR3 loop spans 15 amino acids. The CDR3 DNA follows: TGTGCCAGCAGTTACCTAAAGGGACCGGCGTATGGCTACACCTTC. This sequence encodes CASSYLKGPAYGYTF.

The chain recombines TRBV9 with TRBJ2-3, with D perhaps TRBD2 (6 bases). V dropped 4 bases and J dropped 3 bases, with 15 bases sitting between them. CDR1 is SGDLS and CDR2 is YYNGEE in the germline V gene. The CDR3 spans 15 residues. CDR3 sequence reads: CASSPPGAGTDTQYF. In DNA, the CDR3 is TGTGCCAGCAGCCCCCCCGGGGCGGGAACAGATACGCAGTATTTT.

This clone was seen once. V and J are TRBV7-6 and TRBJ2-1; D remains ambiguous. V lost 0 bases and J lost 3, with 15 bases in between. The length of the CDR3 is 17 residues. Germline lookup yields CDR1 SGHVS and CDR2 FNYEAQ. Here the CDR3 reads CASSLAQDSPSYNEQFF. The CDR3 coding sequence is TGTGCCAGCAGCTTAGCTCAAGATTCCCCTAGCTACAATGAGCAGTTCTTC.

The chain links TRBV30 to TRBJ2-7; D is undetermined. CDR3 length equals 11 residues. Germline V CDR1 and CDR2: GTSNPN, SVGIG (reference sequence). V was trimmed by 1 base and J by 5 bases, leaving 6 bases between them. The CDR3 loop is CAWSEGNEQYF. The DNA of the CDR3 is TGTGCCTGGAGTGAAGGGAACGAGCAGTACTTC.

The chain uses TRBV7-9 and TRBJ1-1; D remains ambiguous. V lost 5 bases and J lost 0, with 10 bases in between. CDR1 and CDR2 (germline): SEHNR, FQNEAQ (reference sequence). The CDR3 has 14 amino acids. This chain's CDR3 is CASSGVPVNTEAFF. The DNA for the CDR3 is TGTGCCAGCAGCGGGGTTCCGGTGAACACTGAAGCTTTCTTT.

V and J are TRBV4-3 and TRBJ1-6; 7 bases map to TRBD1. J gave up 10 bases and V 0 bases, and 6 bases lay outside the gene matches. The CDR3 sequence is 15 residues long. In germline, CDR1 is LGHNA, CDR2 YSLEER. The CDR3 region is CASSQDRQGISPLHF. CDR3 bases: TGCGCCAGCAGCCAAGATCGACAGGGTATATCACCCCTCCACTTT.

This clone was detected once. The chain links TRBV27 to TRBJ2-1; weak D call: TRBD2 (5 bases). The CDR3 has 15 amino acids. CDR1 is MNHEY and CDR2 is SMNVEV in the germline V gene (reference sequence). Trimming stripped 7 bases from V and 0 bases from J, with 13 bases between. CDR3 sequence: CASMISGPSYNEQFF. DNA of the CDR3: TGTGCCAGCATGATAAGCGGCCCCTCCTACAATGAGCAGTTCTTC.

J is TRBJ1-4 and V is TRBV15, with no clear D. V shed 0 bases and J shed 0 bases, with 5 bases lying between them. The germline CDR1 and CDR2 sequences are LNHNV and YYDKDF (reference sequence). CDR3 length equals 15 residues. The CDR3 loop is CATSRDPSTNEKLFF. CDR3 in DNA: TGTGCCACCAGCAGAGATCCCTCAACTAATGAAAAACTGTTTTTT. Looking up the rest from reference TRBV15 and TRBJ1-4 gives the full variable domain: DAMVIQNPRYQVTQFGKPVTLSCSQTLNHNVMYWYQQKSSQAPKLLFHYYDKDFNNEADTPDNFQSRRPNTSFCFLDIRSPGLGDTAMYLCATSRDPSTNEKLFFGSGTQLSVL.

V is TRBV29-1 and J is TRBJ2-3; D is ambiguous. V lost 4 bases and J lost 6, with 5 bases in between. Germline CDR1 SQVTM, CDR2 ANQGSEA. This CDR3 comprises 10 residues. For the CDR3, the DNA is TGCAGCGTTGCCCCGGATACGCAGTATTTT. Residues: CSVAPDTQYF.

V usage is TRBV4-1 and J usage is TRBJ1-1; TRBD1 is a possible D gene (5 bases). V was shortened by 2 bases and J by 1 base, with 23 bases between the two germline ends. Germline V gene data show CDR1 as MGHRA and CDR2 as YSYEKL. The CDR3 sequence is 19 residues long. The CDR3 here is CASSQWGPGVMRRNTEAFF. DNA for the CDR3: TGCGCCAGCAGCCAATGGGGACCGGGAGTTATGAGAAGGAACACTGAAGCTTTCTTT.

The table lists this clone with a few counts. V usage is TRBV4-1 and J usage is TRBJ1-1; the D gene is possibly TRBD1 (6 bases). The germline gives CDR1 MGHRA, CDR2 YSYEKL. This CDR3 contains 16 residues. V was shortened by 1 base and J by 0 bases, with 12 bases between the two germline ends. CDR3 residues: CASSQGWTAMNTEAFF. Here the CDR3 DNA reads TGCGCCAGCAGCCAAGGATGGACAGCCATGAACACTGAAGCTTTCTTT.

The CDR3 region is CASSLLLRGGRNNEQFF. The CDR3 DNA is TGTGCCAGCAGCTTACTCCTCAGGGGGGGCCGAAACAATGAGCAGTTCTTC. The rearrangement joins TRBV11-2 to TRBJ2-1; the D gene could be TRBD1 or TRBD2 (7 bases each). The CDR3 extends over 17 amino acids. Germline V lookup: CDR1 SGHAT, CDR2 FQNNGV. Trimming stripped 2 bases from V and 5 bases from J, with 19 bases between.

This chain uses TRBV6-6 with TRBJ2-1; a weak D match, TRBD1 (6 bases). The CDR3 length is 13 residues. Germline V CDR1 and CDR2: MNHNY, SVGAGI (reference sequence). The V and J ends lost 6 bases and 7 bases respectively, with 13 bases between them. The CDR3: CASSRQASNEQFF. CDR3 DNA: TGTGCCAGCAGCCGACAGGCCTCTAATGAGCAGTTCTTC.

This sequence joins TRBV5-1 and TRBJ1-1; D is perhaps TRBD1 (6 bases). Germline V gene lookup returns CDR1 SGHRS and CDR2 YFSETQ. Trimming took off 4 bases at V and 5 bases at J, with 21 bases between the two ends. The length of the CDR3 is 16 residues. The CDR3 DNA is TGCGCCAGCAGCCAGGCCCAACAGGGAGGGGTAACTGAAGCTTTCTTT. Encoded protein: CASSQAQQGGVTEAFF.

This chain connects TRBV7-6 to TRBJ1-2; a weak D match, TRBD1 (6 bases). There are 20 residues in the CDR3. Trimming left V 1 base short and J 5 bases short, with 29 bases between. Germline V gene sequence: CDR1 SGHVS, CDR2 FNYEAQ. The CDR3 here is CASSLGFGGALSPDGYGYTF. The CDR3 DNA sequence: TGTGCCAGCAGCTTAGGTTTTGGGGGGGCCTTATCACCCGACGGGTATGGCTACACCTTC.

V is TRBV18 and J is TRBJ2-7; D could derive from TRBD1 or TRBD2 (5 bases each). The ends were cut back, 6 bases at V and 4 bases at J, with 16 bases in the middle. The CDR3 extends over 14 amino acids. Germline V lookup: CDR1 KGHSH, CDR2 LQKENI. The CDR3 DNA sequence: TGTGCCAGCTCTTCTCCGGGACGCAGTTACGAGCAGTACTTC. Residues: CASSSPGRSYEQYF. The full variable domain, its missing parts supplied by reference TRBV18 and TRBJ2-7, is NAGVMQNPRHLVRRRGQEARLRCSPMKGHSHVYWYRQLPEEGLKFMVYLQKENIIDESGMPKERFSAEFPKEGPSILRIQQVVRGDSAAYFCASSSPGRSYEQYFGPGTRLTVT.

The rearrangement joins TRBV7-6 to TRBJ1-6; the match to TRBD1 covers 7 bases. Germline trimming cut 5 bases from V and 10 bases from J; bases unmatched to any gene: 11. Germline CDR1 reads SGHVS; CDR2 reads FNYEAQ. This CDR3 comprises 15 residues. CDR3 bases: TGTGCCAGCAGCCCCGGGGAGGGGGCGGTCTCACCCCTCCACTTT. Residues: CASSPGEGAVSPLHF.

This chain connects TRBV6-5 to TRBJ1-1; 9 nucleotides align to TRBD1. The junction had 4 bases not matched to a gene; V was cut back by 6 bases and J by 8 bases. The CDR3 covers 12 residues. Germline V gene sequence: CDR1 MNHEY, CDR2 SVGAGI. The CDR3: CASRLGTGEAFF. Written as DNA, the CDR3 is TGTGCCAGCAGACTCGGGACAGGGGAAGCTTTCTTT.

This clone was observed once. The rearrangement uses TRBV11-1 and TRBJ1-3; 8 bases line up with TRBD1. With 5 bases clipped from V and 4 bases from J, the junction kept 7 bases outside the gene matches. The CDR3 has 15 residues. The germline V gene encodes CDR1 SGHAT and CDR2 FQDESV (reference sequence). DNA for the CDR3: TGTGCCAGCAGCCGACAGGGGCCTACCGGAAACACCATATATTTT. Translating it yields CASSRQGPTGNTIYF. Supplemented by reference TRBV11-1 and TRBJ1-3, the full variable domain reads EAEVAQSPRYKITEKSQAVAFWCDPISGHATLYWYRQILGQGPELLVQFQDESVVDDSQLPKDRFSAERLKGVDSTLKIQPAELGDSAMYLCASSRQGPTGNTIYFGEGSWLTVV.